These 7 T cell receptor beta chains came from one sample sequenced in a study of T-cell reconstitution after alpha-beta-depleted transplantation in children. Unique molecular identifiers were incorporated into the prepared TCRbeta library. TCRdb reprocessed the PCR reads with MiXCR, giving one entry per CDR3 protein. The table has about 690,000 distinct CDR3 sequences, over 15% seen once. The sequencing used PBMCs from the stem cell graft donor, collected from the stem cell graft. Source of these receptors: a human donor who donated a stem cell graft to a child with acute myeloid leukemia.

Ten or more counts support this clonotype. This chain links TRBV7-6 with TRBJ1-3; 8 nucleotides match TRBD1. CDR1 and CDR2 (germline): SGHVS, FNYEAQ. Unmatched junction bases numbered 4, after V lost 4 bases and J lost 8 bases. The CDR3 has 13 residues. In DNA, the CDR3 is TGTGCCAGCAGCTCCGGACAGGGAGACACCATATATTTT. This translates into CASSSGQGDTIYF. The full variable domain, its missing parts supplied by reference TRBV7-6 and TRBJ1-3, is GAGVSQSPRYKVTKRGQDVALRCDPISGHVSLYWYRQALGQGPEFLTYFNYEAQQDKSGLPNDRFSAERPEGSISTLTIQRTEQRDSAMYRCASSSGQGDTIYFGEGSWLTVV.

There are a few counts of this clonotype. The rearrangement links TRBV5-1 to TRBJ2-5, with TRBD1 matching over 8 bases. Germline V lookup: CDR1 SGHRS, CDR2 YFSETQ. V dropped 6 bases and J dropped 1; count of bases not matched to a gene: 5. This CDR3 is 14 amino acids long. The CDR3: CASTPGQAQETQYF. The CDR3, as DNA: TGCGCCAGCACTCCGGGACAGGCCCAAGAGACCCAGTACTTC. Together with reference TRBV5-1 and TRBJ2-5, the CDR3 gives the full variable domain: KAGVTQTPRYLIKTRGQQVTLSCSPISGHRSVSWYQQTPGQGLQFLFEYFSETQRNKGNFPGRFSGRQFSNSRSEMNVSTLELGDSALYLCASTPGQAQETQYFGPGTRLLVL.

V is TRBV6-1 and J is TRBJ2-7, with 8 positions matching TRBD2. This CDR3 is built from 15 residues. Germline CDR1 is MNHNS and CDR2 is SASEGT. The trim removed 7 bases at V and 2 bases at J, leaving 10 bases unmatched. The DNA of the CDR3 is TGTGCCAGCATCTGGTTCGGGGGGGGAACCTACGAGCAGTACTTC. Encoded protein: CASIWFGGGTYEQYF.

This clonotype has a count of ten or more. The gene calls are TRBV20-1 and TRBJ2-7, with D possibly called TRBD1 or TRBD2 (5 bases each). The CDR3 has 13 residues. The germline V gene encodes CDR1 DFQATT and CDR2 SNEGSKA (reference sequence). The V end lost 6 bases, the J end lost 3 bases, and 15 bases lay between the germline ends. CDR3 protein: CSAEGTEDYEQYV. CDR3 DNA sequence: TGCAGTGCCGAGGGGACGGAGGACTACGAGCAGTACGTC.

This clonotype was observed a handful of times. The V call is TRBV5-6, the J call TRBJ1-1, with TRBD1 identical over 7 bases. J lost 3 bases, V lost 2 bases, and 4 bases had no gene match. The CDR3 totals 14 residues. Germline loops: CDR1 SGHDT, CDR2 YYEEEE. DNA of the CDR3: TGTGCCAGCAGCTTCCCAGGGGGACACACTGAAGCTTTCTTT. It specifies CASSFPGGHTEAFF.

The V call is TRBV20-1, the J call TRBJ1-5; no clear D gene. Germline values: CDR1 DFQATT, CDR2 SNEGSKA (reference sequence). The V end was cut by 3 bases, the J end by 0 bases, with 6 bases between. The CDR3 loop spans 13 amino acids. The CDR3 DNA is TGCAGTGCTAGGAAGTATAGCAATCAGCCCCAGCATTTT. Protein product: CSARKYSNQPQHF.

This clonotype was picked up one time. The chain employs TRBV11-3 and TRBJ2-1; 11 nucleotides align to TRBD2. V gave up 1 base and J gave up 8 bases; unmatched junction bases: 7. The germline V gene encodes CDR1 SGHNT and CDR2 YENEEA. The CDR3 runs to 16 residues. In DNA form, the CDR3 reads TGTGCCAGCAGCTTAGCCGGGACTAGCGGCCTCGATGAGCAGTTCTTC. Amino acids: CASSLAGTSGLDEQFF.